This T cell receptor (beta chain) is from a study of identical twins. MiXCR, applied by TCRdb to the 5' RACE reads, yields one record per CDR3 protein. The data contain approximately 700,000 distinct CDR3 sequences, roughly 18% of them singletons. Regarding the study as a whole: The degree of excess twin sharing was weaker in beta out-of-frame sequences.

J gave up 0 bases and V 5 bases, and 7 bases lay outside the gene matches. This CDR3 contains 17 residues. Germline loops: CDR1 SGHTA, CDR2 FQGTGA. For this clonotype: The antigen is not known.

With no exceptions, donors were healthy Caucasians. This sample was shared with a second study, whose subject was T cells expressing NK-cell markers. This second study notes: Underlying the TCR beta repertoires were sorted CD3+CD56+NKG2C+, CD3+CD56+NKG2C- and CD3+CD56-NKG2C+ T cells. As a fraction of CD8+ T cells, dominant NKG2C+ clonotypes reached about 1.0-8% in six donors.

The source is a woman aged 18-29 years in good health. The sequenced sample consisted of PBMCs. V usage is TRBV7-3 and J usage is TRBJ2-6, with TRBD1 matching over 7 bases. In DNA form, the CDR3 reads TGTGCCAGCAGCCGGACCTGGGACAGCTCTGGGGCCAACGTCCTGACTTTC. Its translation: CASSRTWDSSGANVLTF.